The clone carrying this T cell receptor beta chain was observed once. The data belong to a study of blood T cell repertoires in COVID-19. Study as a whole: COVID-19 samples, acute and convalescent, were from the United States, Italy and Spain. PBMCs, B-cell-depleted T cells, or T cells provided the cDNA or gDNA that made up the material.

Losses at the gene ends were 4 bases for V and 0 bases for J; bases not matched to a gene: 8. CDR1 and CDR2 (germline): PRHDT, FYEKMQ (reference sequence). This CDR3 region has 17 residues. In the original processing: The authors estimated nucleated cell counts from reference gene primer amplification. Clones were read by immunoSEQ multiplex PCR, and TCRdb kept only the in-frame ones, dropping some. Clonal size and the V and J genes are those of that table, whereas D and trimming came from the DNA. The sample records around 400,000 clones, about 87% being singletons. The source is a woman in her sixties with COVID-19, enrolled during active disease. Sequencing was performed on peripheral blood. This chain connects TRBV13 to TRBJ2-1, with TRBD2 matching over 8 bases. As DNA, the CDR3 is TGTGCCAGCAGCTCGAGGACAACTAGCGGCTCCTACAATGAGCAGTTCTTC. Protein product: CASSSRTTSGSYNEQFF.